The 3 T cell receptor beta chains below come from one sample, sequenced in a study of T cells after yellow fever vaccination. TCRdb re-called the 5' RACE reads with MiXCR, one entry per CDR3 protein. This sample yields under 300,000 distinct CDR3 sequences, of which about 7% are seen a single time; 1% to 1.2% belongs to the top ten. Sequencing used CD4+ T cells sorted from PBMCs, obtained on the day of the yellow fever booster vaccination. The receptors here all came from a man younger than 40 who received the YFV17D yellow fever vaccine.

This clonotype was recorded many times. The chain links TRBV15 to TRBJ1-6; D gene uncertain. This CDR3 spans 13 amino acids. V was cut by 5 bases and J by 7 bases, with 9 bases left in between. Germline V gene sequence: CDR1 LNHNV, CDR2 YYDKDF (reference sequence). CDR3 sequence (DNA): TGTGCCACCAGCCCCGCGCGGAATTCACCCCTCCACTTT. It specifies CATSPARNSPLHF.

This clonotype was recorded many times. The chain uses TRBV28 and TRBJ1-1; D remains unclear. Germline lookup yields CDR1 MDHEN and CDR2 SYDVKM. Trimming took off 2 bases at V and 6 bases at J, with 10 bases between the two ends. The CDR3 consists of 13 residues. Written as DNA, the CDR3 is TGTGCCAGCAGTTTAAATGTGATACCTGAAGCTTTCTTT. Its protein is CASSLNVIPEAFF.

The V and J genes are TRBV4-3 and TRBJ2-3; no definite D call. The V and J ends lost 1 base and 0 bases respectively, with 14 bases between them. This CDR3 region has 17 residues. CDR1 and CDR2 (germline): LGHNA, YSLEER. For the CDR3, the DNA is TGCGCCAGCAGCCAAGTCCACTTCCCGACTAGCACAGATACGCAGTATTTT. Its translation is CASSQVHFPTSTDTQYF.